One T cell receptor (beta chain) is described in this entry. The source of the sample is a study of blood T cell repertoires in COVID-19. Overall study: The United States, Italy and Spain supplied acute and convalescent COVID-19 samples.

Libraries were prepared by immunoSEQ multiplex PCR; TCRdb keeps only in-frame clonotypes and omits some of them. The repertoire has approximately 480,000 clones, 75% to 90% of them found once; the top ten carry approximately 0.7%. The sequence derives from a woman younger than 30 who had recovered from COVID-19. The material sequenced was PBMCs or T cells enriched from blood (not recorded which).

This CDR3 reads CASSPGVGQPQHF. CDR3 coding DNA: TGTGCCAGCAGCCCCGGGGTGGGTCAGCCCCAGCATTTT. The chain recombines TRBV12-3 or TRBV12-4 with TRBJ1-5; unclear D gene. Trimming took off 6 bases at V and 6 bases at J, with 12 bases between the two ends. There are 13 residues in the CDR3.